This TCR beta chain was recorded in a study of T cell responses to AZD1222 COVID-19 vaccine. Study-wide results and caveats: Researchers took repertoire samples only after the peak T cell response had come.

J gave up 3 bases and V 1 base, and 9 bases lay outside the gene matches. The CDR3 has 16 amino acids. Germline V CDR1 and CDR2: MNHNS, SASEGT. Only in-frame clones appear in the TCRdb table, and some are missing; sequencing was by immunoSEQ multiplex PCR. This repertoire includes over 140,000 clones. About this clone: Its antigen is not known.

This TCR came from an adult in good health. This chain links TRBV6-1 with TRBJ2-7, with 7 bases lining up with TRBD1. Sequencing was carried out using peripheral blood. This CDR3 is CASSEGWAGGFYEQYF. In DNA form, the CDR3 reads TGTGCCAGCAGTGAAGGATGGGCAGGGGGATTCTACGAGCAGTACTTC.